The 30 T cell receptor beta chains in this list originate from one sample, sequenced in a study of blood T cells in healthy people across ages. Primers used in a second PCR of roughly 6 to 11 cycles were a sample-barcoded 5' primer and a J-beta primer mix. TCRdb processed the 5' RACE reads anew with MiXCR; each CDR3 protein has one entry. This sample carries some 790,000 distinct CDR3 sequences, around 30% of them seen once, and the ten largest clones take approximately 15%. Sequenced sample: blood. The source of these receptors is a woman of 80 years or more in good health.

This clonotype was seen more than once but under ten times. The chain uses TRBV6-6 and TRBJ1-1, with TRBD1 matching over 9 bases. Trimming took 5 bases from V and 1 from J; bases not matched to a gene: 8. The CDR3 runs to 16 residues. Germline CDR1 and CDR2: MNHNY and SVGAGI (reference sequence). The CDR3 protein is CASSPRTGVKNTEAFF. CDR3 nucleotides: TGTGCCAGCAGTCCCCGGACAGGGGTGAAGAACACTGAAGCTTTCTTT.

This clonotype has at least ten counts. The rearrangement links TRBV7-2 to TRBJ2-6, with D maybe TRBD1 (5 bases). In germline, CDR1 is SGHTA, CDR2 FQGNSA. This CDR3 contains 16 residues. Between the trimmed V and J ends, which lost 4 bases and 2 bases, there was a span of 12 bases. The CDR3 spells CASSSFTGTGANVLTF. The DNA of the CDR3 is TGTGCCAGCAGCTCCTTTACAGGAACTGGGGCCAACGTCCTGACTTTC.

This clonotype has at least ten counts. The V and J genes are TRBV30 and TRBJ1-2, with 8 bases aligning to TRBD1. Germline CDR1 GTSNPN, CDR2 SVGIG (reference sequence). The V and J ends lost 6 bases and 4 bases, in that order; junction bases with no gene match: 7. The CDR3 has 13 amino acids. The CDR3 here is CACARDRPYGYTF. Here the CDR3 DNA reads TGTGCCTGCGCCCGGGACAGGCCCTATGGCTACACCTTC.

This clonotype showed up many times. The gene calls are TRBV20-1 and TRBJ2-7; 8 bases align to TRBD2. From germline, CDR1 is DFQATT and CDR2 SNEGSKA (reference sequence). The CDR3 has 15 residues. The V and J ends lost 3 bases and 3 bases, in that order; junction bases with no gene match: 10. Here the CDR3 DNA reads TGCAGTGCTAGCTTGCCGGGACTAGGGAACTACGAGCAGTACTTC. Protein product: CSASLPGLGNYEQYF.

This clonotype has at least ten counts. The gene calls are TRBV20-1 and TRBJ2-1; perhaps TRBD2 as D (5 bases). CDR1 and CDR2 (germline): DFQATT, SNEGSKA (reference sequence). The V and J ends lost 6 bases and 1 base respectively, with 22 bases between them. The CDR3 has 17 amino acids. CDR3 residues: CSARQLAGVLSYNEQFF. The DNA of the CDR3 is TGCAGTGCCAGGCAGTTAGCCGGGGTCCTTTCCTACAATGAGCAGTTCTTC.

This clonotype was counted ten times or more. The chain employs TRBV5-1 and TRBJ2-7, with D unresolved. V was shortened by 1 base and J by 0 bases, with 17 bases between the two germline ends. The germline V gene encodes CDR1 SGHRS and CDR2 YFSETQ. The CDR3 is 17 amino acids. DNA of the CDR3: TGCGCCAGCAGCTTGTTGGGTGGCCAGTTGAGCTCCTACGAGCAGTACTTC. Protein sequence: CASSLLGGQLSSYEQYF.

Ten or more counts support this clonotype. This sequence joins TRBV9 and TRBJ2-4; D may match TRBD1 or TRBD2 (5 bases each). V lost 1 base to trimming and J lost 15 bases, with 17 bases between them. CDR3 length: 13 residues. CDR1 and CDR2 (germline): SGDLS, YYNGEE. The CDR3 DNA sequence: TGTGCCAGCAGCGTAACGGCCGAGGGGATACCGTACTTC. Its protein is CASSVTAEGIPYF.

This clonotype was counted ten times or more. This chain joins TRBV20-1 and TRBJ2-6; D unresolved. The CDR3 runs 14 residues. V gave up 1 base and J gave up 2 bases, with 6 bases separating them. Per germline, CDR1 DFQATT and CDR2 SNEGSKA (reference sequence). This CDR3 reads CSARVVPGANVLTF. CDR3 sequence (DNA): TGCAGTGCTAGAGTGGTCCCTGGGGCCAACGTCCTGACTTTC.

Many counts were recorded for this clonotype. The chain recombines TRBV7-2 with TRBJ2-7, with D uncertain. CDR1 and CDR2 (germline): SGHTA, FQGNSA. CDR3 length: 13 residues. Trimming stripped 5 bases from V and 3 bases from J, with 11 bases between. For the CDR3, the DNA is TGTGCCAGCAGCGTGGGAAGATTCTACGAGCAGTACTTC. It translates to CASSVGRFYEQYF.

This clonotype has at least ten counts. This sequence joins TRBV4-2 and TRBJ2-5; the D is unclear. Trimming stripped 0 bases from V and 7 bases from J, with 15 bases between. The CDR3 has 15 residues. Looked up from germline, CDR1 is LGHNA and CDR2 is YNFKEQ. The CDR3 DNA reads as TGTGCCAGCAGCCAAGATATTGACCCCCCAGGGACCCAGTACTTC. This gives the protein CASSQDIDPPGTQYF.

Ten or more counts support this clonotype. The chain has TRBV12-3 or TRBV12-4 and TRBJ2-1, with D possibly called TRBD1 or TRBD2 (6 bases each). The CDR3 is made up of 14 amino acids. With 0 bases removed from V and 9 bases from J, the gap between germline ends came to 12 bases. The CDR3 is CASSLALGGTEQFF. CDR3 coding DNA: TGTGCCAGCAGTTTAGCGCTGGGGGGCACTGAGCAGTTCTTC.

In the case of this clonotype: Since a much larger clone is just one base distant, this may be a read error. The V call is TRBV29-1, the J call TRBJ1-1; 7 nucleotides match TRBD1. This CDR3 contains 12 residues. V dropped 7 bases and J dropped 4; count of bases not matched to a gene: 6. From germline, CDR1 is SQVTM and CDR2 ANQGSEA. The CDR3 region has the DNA TGCAGCGGGGGACAGATGAGCACTGAAGCTTTCTTT. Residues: CSGGQMSTEAFF.

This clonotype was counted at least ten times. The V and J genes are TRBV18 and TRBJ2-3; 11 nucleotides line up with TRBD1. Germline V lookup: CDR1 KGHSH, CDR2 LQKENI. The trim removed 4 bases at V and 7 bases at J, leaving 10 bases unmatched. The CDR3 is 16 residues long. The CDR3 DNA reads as TGTGCCAGCTCACTCGGACAGGGGGCCCTAACACATACGCAGTATTTT. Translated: CASSLGQGALTHTQYF. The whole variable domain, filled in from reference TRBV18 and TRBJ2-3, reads NAGVMQNPRHLVRRRGQEARLRCSPMKGHSHVYWYRQLPEEGLKFMVYLQKENIIDESGMPKERFSAEFPKEGPSILRIQQVVRGDSAAYFCASSLGQGALTHTQYFGPGTRLTVL.

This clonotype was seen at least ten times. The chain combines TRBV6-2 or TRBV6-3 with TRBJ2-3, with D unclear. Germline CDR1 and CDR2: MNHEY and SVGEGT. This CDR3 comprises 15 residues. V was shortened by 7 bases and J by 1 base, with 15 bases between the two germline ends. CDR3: CASIDWGGGTDTQYF. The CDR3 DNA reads TGTGCCAGCATCGACTGGGGTGGAGGCACAGATACGCAGTATTTT.

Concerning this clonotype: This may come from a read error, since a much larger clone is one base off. CDR3 nucleotide sequence: TGTGCCAGCAGCCATCGCCCCGGGGGAGATACGCAGTATTTT. Protein: CASSHRPGGDTQYF. The gene calls are TRBV3-1 and TRBJ2-3, with a tentative D call TRBD2 (6 bases). The germline CDR1 and CDR2 sequences are LGHDT and YNNKEL (reference sequence). Trimming stripped 3 bases from V and 5 bases from J, with 12 bases between. The CDR3 runs to 14 residues.

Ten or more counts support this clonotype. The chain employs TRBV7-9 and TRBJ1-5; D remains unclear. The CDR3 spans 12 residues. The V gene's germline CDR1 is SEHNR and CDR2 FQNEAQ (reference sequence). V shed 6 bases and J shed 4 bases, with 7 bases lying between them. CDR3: CASSWLNQPQHF. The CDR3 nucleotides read TGTGCCAGCAGTTGGCTGAATCAGCCCCAGCATTTT.

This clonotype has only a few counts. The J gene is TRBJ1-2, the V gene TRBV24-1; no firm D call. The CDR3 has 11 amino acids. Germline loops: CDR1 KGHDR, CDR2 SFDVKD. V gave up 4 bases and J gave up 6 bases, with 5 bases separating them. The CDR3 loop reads CATSENNGYTF. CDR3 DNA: TGTGCCACCAGTGAGAACAATGGCTACACCTTC.

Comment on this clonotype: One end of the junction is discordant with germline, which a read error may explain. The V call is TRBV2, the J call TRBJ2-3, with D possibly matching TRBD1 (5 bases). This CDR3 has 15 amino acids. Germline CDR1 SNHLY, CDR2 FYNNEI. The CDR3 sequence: CASSELGTDTDTRYF. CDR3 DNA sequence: TGTGCCAGCAGTGAATTGGGTACGGACACAGATACGCGGTATTTT. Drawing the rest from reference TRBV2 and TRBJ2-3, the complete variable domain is EPEVTQTPSHQVTQMGQEVILRCVPISNHLYFYWYRQILGQKVEFLVSFYNNEISEKSEIFDDQFSVERPDGSNFTLKIRSTKLEDSAMYFCASSELGTDTDTRYFGPGTRLTVL.

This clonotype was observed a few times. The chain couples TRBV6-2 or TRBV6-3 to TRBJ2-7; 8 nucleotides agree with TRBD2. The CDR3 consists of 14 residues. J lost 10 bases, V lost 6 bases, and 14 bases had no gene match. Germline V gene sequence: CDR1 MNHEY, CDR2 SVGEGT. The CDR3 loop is CASRGGGGTSAQYF. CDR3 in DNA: TGTGCCAGCAGGGGGGGCGGGGGGACGTCGGCCCAGTACTTC.

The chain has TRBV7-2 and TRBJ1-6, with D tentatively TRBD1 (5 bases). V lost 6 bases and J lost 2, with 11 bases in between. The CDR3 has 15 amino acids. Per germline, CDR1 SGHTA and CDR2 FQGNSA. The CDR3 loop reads CASRPGDPYNSPLHF. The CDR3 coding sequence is TGTGCCAGCAGACCGGGGGACCCCTATAATTCACCCCTCCACTTT.

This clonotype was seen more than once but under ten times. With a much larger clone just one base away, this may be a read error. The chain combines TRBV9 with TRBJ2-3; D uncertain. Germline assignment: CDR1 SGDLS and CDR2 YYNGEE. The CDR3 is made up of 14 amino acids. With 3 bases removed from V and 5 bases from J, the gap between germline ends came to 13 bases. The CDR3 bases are TGTGCCAGCAGCGGGCTAGGGCAGAGAGATACGCAGTATTTT. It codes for CASSGLGQRDTQYF.

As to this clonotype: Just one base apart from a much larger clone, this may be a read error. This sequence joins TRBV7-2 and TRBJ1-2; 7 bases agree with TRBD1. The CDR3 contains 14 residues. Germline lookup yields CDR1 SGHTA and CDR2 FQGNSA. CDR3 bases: TGTGCCTGCAGCTTATTCACAGGGGATACTGGCTACACCTTC. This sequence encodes CACSLFTGDTGYTF.

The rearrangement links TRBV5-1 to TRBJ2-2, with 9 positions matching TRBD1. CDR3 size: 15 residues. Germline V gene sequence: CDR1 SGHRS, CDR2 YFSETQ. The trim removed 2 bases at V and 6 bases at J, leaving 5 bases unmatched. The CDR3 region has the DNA TGCGCCAGCAGCTTAGGACAGGGGAGGCCCGGGGAGCTGTTTTTT. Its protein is CASSLGQGRPGELFF.

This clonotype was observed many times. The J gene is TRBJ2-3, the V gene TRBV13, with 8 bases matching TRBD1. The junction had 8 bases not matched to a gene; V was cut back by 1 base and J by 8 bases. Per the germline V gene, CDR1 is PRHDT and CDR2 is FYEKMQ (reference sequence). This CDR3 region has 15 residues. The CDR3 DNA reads TGTGCCAGCAGCTTAGAGGCGACAGGGGTAGGTACGCAGTATTTT. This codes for CASSLEATGVGTQYF.

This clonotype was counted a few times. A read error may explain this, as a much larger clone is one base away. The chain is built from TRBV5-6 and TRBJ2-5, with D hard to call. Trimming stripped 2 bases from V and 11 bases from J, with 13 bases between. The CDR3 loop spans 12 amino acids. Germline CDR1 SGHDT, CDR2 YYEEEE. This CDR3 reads CASSFHNNEQYF. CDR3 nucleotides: TGTGCCAGCAGCTTTCATAACAATGAGCAGTACTTC.

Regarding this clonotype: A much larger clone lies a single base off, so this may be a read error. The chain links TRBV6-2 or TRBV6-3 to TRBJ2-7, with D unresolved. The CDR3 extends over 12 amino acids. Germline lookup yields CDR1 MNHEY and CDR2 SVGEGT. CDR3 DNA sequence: TGTGCCAGCCGAAACCCAGCCTACGAGCAGGACTTC. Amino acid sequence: CASRNPAYEQDF.

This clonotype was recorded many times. CDR3 DNA: TGTGCCAGCAGCTTATGGTCTGGTAGCGGGGGGACGAGGGAGCAGTACTTC. This sequence encodes CASSLWSGSGGTREQYF. J is TRBJ2-7 and V is TRBV7-9; 10 bases are a match to TRBD2. After removal of 2 bases from V and 7 bases from J, the junction contained 14 bases not matched to a gene. Germline assignment: CDR1 SEHNR and CDR2 FQNEAQ (reference sequence). This CDR3 has 17 residues.

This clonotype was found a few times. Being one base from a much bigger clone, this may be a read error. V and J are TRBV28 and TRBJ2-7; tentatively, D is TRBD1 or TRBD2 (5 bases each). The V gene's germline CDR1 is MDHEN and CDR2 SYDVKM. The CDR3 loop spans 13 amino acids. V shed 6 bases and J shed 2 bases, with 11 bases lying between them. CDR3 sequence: CASRFEGPYEQYF. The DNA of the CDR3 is TGTGCCAGCAGGTTCGAGGGGCCCTACGAGCAGTACTTC.

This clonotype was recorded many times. CDR3 sequence: CASSLGAGFRGYTF. In DNA form, the CDR3 reads TGTGCCAGCAGTTTGGGGGCAGGGTTCAGGGGCTACACCTTC. V and J are TRBV12-3 or TRBV12-4 and TRBJ1-2; D may be TRBD1 (6 bases). The CDR3 consists of 14 residues. V shed 3 bases and J shed 8 bases, with 16 bases lying between them.

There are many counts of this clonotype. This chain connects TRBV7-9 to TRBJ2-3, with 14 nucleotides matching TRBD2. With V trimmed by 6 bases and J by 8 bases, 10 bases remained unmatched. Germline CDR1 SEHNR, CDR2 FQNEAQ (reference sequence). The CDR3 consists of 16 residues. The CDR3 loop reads CASRLPTSGGAGTQYF. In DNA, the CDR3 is TGTGCCAGCAGGCTTCCGACTAGCGGGGGGGCGGGTACGCAGTATTTT.